This TCR beta chain was documented in a study of blood T cell repertoires in COVID-19. Study-level background: PBMCs, B-cell-depleted T cells, or T cells provided the cDNA or gDNA that made up the material.

Source study methods: Amplification with reference gene primers provided the estimates of nucleated cell counts. Method: immunoSEQ multiplex PCR; TCRdb's copy keeps in-frame clones and lacks some. That table is the source of V, J and clone size, and D and trimming were worked out from the DNA. The sample contains about 220,000 clones, 83% of which appear only once. Participants had their cohort set by participant-reported clinical history. A COVID-19 case was met by exposed participants within 2 weeks before study entry. Deletions cut 3 bases from V and 3 bases from J, with 11 bases between. Germline CDR1 is SGHTA and CDR2 is FQGNSA. CDR3 length: 14 amino acids.

Source material: PBMCs or T cells enriched from blood (not recorded which). The chain is built from TRBV7-2 and TRBJ1-2; D gene uncertain. The receptor's source is a middle-aged woman who had been exposed to COVID-19. CDR3: CASSFWEDYYGYTF. The CDR3 DNA follows: TGTGCCAGCAGCTTTTGGGAGGACTACTATGGCTACACCTTC.